Listed below are T cell receptor beta chains from one sample, sequenced in a study of OX40 agonist ivuxolimab in advanced cancers. Data came from immunoSEQ multiplex PCR; TCRdb stores just in-frame clones and leaves some out. The sample consists of about 82,000 clones, over 65% of them appearing once. The sequencing used CD4+ or CD8+ T cells sorted from blood, collected in a trial of the OX40 agonist ivuxolimab. These receptors all come from an adult with an advanced solid tumor such as melanoma, head and neck, liver or kidney cancer. Both conserved end residues are part of each CDR3. D genes are given only for firm matches. A clone size is listed for some rows: how often the clone was seen (once, few, many), or a class if it is expanded.

TRBV6-5,TRBD2,15,TRBJ2-1,once,CASTYDGGSSNEQFF,TGTGCCAGCACATACGACGGGGGGTCGAGTAATGAGCAGTTCTTC
TRBV13,.,13,TRBJ1-6,few,CASSLGWNSPLHF,TGTGCCAGCAGCTTAGGATGGAATTCACCCCTCCACTTT
TRBV7-6,.,13,TRBJ1-1,.,CASSLTSRGEAFF,TGTGCCAGCAGCTTAACCAGCCGGGGTGAAGCTTTCTTT
TRBV7-2,TRBD1,13,TRBJ1-1,.,CASSPPGQGWAFF,TGTGCCAGCAGCCCACCGGGACAGGGGTGGGCTTTCTTT
TRBV6-1,TRBD1,16,TRBJ2-7,.,CASSDPSTGKGYEQYF,TGTGCCAGCAGTGACCCTTCGACAGGGAAAGGGTACGAGCAGTACTTC
TRBV4-3,.,13,TRBJ2-7,.,CASSQDRAYEQYF,TGCGCCAGCAGCCAAGACAGGGCCTACGAGCAGTACTTC
TRBV5-1,.,14,TRBJ1-1,.,CASSPGGVGAEAFF,TGCGCCAGCAGCCCTGGGGGTGTGGGAGCTGAAGCTTTCTTT
TRBV5-1,.,15,TRBJ2-6,.,CASSSPGSGANVLTF,TGCGCCAGCAGCTCGCCGGGCTCTGGGGCCAACGTCCTGACTTTC
TRBV19,.,15,TRBJ2-7,few,CASSIASGFYYEQYF,TGTGCCAGTAGTATAGCTTCGGGGTTTTACTACGAGCAGTACTTC
TRBV30,TRBD1,14,TRBJ2-7,few,CAWSVIGRGYEQYF,TGTGCCTGGAGTGTAATAGGCAGGGGGTACGAGCAGTACTTC
TRBV19,.,11,TRBJ2-2,.,CASRRAGELFF,TGTGCCAGCCGCCGGGCCGGGGAGCTGTTTTTT
TRBV4-1,TRBD2,13,TRBJ2-7,.,CASSPRGSGVQYF,TGCGCCAGCAGCCCTCGGGGTAGCGGGGTTCAGTACTTC
TRBV5-1,TRBD1,13,TRBJ1-6,few,CASSPQGDSPLHF,TGCGCCAGCAGCCCACAGGGGGATTCACCCCTCCACTTT
TRBV15,.,11,TRBJ2-5,.,CATGEQETQYF,TGTGCCACAGGAGAACAAGAGACCCAGTACTTC
TRBV2,.,14,TRBJ2-1,.,CASTKGGGDNEQFF,TGTGCCAGCACCAAAGGGGGAGGGGACAATGAGCAGTTCTTC
TRBV6-5,.,14,TRBJ1-2,.,CASKFIAGNYGYTF,TGTGCCAGCAAATTCATCGCTGGTAACTATGGCTACACCTTC
TRBV7-7,.,14,TRBJ2-1,.,CASSLASEDGVQFF,TGTGCTAGCAGCTTAGCGTCGGAGGATGGAGTGCAGTTCTTC
TRBV5-1,.,13,TRBJ2-7,few,CASSLGPNYEQYF,TGCGCCAGCAGCTTGGGACCCAACTACGAGCAGTACTTC
TRBV5-4,.,15,TRBJ1-1,.,CASSRDRKQNTEAFF,TGTGCCAGCAGCCGCGACAGGAAACAGAACACTGAAGCTTTCTTT
TRBV15,.,15,TRBJ2-5,once,CATSSGGPRGETQYF,TGTGCCACCAGCAGTGGGGGGCCACGGGGAGAGACCCAGTACTTC
TRBV29-1,.,13,TRBJ1-4,.,CSVVSPLGEKLFF,TGCAGCGTTGTGAGTCCGCTTGGGGAAAAACTGTTTTTT
TRBV7-2,TRBD1,14,TRBJ2-2,.,CASSQGVGTGELFF,TGTGCCAGCAGCCAGGGGGTCGGCACCGGGGAGCTGTTTTTT
TRBV6-6,.,15,TRBJ1-1,.,CASNSVGSGTNEAFF,TGTGCCAGCAATTCCGTAGGGTCCGGGACCAATGAAGCTTTCTTT
TRBV30,.,14,TRBJ1-5,.,CAWSVGAGAKPQHF,TGTGCCTGGAGTGTTGGCGCTGGGGCGAAGCCCCAGCATTTT
TRBV29-1,.,13,TRBJ1-5,.,CSVEEGDGQPQHF,TGCAGCGTTGAAGAGGGCGACGGTCAGCCCCAGCATTTT
TRBV7-9,.,13,TRBJ1-6,.,CAGEQDLNSPLHF,TGTGCCGGAGAGCAGGACCTAAATTCACCCCTCCACTTT
TRBV6-1,.,13,TRBJ1-1,.,CASSQTGNTEAFF,TGTGCCAGCAGTCAGACAGGGAACACTGAAGCTTTCTTT
TRBV7-8,.,17,TRBJ1-2,.,CASSLGGLMGANYGYTF,TGTGCCAGCAGCTTAGGGGGCTTAATGGGGGCCAACTATGGCTACACCTTC
TRBV6-6,.,16,TRBJ1-5,.,CASSYSSGLSNQPQHF,TGTGCCAGCAGTTACTCGTCGGGTCTTAGCAATCAGCCCCAGCATTTT
TRBV28,TRBD2,15,TRBJ2-5,.,CASSSTGLAGETQYF,TGTGCCAGCAGTTCAACAGGACTAGCGGGGGAGACCCAGTACTTC
TRBV19,.,15,TRBJ1-3,.,CASSILGVPGNTIYF,TGTGCCAGTAGTATACTTGGGGTACCCGGAAACACCATATATTTT
TRBV6-1,.,14,TRBJ1-1,.,CASSEPDRRIVAFF,TGTGCCAGCAGTGAACCAGACAGGAGGATTGTAGCTTTCTTT
TRBV29-1,.,13,TRBJ2-2,.,CSVGAPHTGELFF,TGCAGCGTTGGCGCCCCCCACACCGGGGAGCTGTTTTTT
TRBV2,TRBD1,12,TRBJ2-7,.,CASRNRGDEQYF,TGTGCCAGCAGAAACAGGGGCGACGAGCAGTACTTC
TRBV6-5,.,15,TRBJ1-4,.,CASSPRPTTNEKLFF,TGTGCCAGCAGCCCTCGACCCACAACTAATGAAAAACTGTTTTTT
TRBV19,.,13,TRBJ1-3,once,CASSKGAGNTIYF,TGTGCCAGTAGTAAGGGGGCTGGAAACACCATATATTTT
TRBV5-6,TRBD1,15,TRBJ2-1,once,CASSPRGQGYNEQFF,TGTGCCAGCAGCCCCCGGGGACAGGGCTACAATGAGCAGTTCTTC
TRBV7-7,TRBD1,14,TRBJ2-7,.,CASSPDRERNEQYF,TGTGCCAGCAGCCCAGACAGGGAAAGGAACGAGCAGTACTTC
TRBV6-5,.,15,TRBJ1-2,.,CASSYDAGRYYGYTF,TGTGCCAGCAGTTACGACGCGGGGCGGTACTATGGCTACACCTTC
TRBV4-1,.,15,TRBJ1-1,few,CASSRSGFRDTEAFF,TGCGCCAGCAGCCGGTCAGGGTTTAGGGACACTGAAGCTTTCTTT
TRBV5-6,.,12,TRBJ2-7,.,CASSLRVYEQYF,TGTGCCAGCAGTCTCCGGGTCTACGAGCAGTACTTC
TRBV5-1,TRBD1,16,TRBJ1-2,.,CASSSKNFGTDHGYTF,TGCGCCAGCAGCTCCAAGAACTTCGGGACAGATCATGGCTACACCTTC
TRBV27,TRBD2,17,TRBJ2-5,.,CASSSPSGARQRETQYF,TGTGCCAGCAGTTCCCCTAGCGGGGCCCGTCAGAGAGAGACCCAGTACTTC
TRBV18,TRBD2,15,TRBJ2-3,.,CASSPREGWGDTQYF,TGTGCCAGCTCACCGCGGGAGGGATGGGGAGATACGCAGTATTTT
TRBV4-1,.,15,TRBJ1-2,.,CASSQGQADNYGYTF,TGCGCCAGCAGCCAAGGACAGGCGGATAACTATGGCTACACCTTC
TRBV6-5,.,15,TRBJ1-3,few,CASSYSADYGNTIYF,TGTGCCAGCAGTTACTCGGCAGACTATGGAAACACCATATATTTT
TRBV6-5,TRBD1,14,TRBJ1-3,.,CASMGQGSGNTIYF,TGTGCCAGCATGGGACAGGGATCCGGAAACACCATATATTTT
TRBV5-4,TRBD2,17,TRBJ2-3,few,CASSPQGGGGGTYTQYF,TGTGCCAGCAGCCCCCAGGGCGGCGGGGGAGGCACGTATACGCAGTATTTT
TRBV5-8,.,13,TRBJ1-5,.,CASSGELNQPQHF,TGTGCCAGCAGCGGGGAACTAAATCAGCCCCAGCATTTT
TRBV18,.,12,TRBJ2-1,.,CASSPGVKEQFF,TGTGCCAGCTCACCGGGAGTGAAGGAGCAGTTCTTC
TRBV19,.,13,TRBJ2-2,.,CASTNRAGGELFF,TGTGCCAGTACAAACAGGGCCGGCGGGGAGCTGTTTTTT
TRBV9,.,15,TRBJ2-7,.,CASSVGDTGSYEQYF,TGTGCCAGCAGCGTAGGGGACACAGGCTCCTACGAGCAGTACTTC
TRBV6-5,.,13,TRBJ2-3,.,CASRRDFTDTQYF,TGTGCCAGCAGACGGGACTTCACAGATACGCAGTATTTT
TRBV7-6,.,13,TRBJ1-5,.,CASSLDHLGPQHF,TGTGCCAGCAGCTTAGACCACCTGGGGCCCCAGCATTTT
TRBV30,.,14,TRBJ1-6,.,CAWTFGGSNSPLHF,TGTGCCTGGACTTTTGGGGGCTCCAATTCACCCCTCCACTTT
TRBV7-9,.,15,TRBJ2-7,.,CASSLEGGAGYEQYF,TGTGCCAGCAGCTTAGAAGGGGGCGCGGGATACGAGCAGTACTTC
TRBV10-3,TRBD1,12,TRBJ2-5,once,CAIRDRQETQYF,TGTGCCATCCGGGACAGACAAGAGACCCAGTACTTC